This T cell receptor beta chain was identified during a study of beta chain features in type 1 diabetes. Notes on the study in general: TCRB CDR3s from Type 1 diabetes patients were moderately but significantly shorter in all four CD4+ subsets.

The CDR3 extends over 14 amino acids. The germline V gene has CDR1 SGHRS and CDR2 YFSETQ. V was cut by 0 bases and J by 0 bases, with 5 bases left in between. A word on this clone: The target antigen is unknown. The identical CDR3 is also encoded by other nucleotide sequences in the sample.

The sequenced template was cDNA made from the entire isolated RNA. Profiling relied on immunoSEQ multiplex PCR, and the TCRdb table lists in-frame clones only, not all of them. The data contain 430,000 or so clones, approximately 10% of them seen just once; the ten biggest clones take up 0.04% to 0.05%. This TCR came from a woman younger than 30 in good health. The chain carries TRBV5-1 and TRBJ2-3; D is uncertain. Specimen: naive CD4+ T cells from blood. The CDR3 reads CASSLGASTDTQYF. The CDR3 DNA reads TGCGCCAGCAGCTTGGGGGCTAGCACAGATACGCAGTATTTT.